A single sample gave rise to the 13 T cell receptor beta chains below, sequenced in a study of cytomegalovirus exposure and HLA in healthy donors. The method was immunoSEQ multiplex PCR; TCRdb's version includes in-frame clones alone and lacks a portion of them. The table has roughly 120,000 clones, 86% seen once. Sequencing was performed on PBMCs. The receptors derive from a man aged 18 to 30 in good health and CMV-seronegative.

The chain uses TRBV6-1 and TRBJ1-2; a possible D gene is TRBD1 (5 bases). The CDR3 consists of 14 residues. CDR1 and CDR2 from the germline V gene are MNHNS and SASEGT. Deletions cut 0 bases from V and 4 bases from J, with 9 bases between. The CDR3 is CASSEARGTYGYTF. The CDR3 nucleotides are TGTGCCAGCAGTGAAGCGCGGGGGACCTATGGCTACACCTTC.

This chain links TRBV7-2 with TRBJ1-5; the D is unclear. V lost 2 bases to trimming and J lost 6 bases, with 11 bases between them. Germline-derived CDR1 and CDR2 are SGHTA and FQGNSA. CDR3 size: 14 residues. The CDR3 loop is CASSLSTGFQPQHF. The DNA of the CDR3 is TGTGCCAGCAGCTTAAGTACGGGGTTTCAGCCCCAGCATTTT.

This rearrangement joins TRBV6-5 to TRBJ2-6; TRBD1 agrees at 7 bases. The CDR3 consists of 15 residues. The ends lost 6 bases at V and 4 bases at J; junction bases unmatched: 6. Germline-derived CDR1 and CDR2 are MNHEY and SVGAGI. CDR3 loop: CASRTQGVGANVLTF. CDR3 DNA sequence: TGTGCCAGCAGAACCCAGGGGGTCGGGGCCAACGTCCTGACTTTC.

This chain's CDR3 is CASSDPGDTGELFF. The CDR3, as DNA: TGTGCCAGCAGTGATCCGGGGGACACCGGGGAGCTGTTTTTT. The rearrangement joins TRBV2 to TRBJ2-2; perhaps TRBD2 as D (6 bases). CDR1 and CDR2 (germline): SNHLY, FYNNEI. This CDR3 comprises 14 residues. V was clipped by 3 bases and J by 3 bases, with 8 bases between them.

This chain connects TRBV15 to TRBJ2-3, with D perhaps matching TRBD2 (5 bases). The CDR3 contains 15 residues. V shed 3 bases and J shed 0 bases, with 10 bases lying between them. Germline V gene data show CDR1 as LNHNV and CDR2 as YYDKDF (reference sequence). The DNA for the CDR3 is TGTGCCACCAGCAGCTATACGGGAAGCACAGATACGCAGTATTTT. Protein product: CATSSYTGSTDTQYF. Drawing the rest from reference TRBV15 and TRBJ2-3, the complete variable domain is DAMVIQNPRYQVTQFGKPVTLSCSQTLNHNVMYWYQQKSSQAPKLLFHYYDKDFNNEADTPDNFQSRRPNTSFCFLDIRSPGLGDTAMYLCATSSYTGSTDTQYFGPGTRLTVL.

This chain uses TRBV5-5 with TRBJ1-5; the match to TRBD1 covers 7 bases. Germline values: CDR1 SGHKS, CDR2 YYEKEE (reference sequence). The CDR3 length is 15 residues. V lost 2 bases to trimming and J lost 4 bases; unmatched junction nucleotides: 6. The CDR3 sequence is CASSFSTGENQPQHF. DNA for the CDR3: TGTGCCAGCAGCTTTAGCACAGGGGAAAATCAGCCCCAGCATTTT.

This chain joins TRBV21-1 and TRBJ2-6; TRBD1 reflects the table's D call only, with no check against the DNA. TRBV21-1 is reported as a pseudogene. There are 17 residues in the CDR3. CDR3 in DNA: TGTGCCAGCAGCCCCAGGGGGATTAGCTCTGGGGCCAACGTCCTGACTTTC. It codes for CASSPRGISSGANVLTF.

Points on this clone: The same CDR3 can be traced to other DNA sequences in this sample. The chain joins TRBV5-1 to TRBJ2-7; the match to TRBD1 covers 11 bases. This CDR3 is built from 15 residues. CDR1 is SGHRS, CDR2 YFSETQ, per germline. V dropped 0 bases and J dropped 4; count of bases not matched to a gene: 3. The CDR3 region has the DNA TGCGCCAGCAGCTTGGGAGGACAGGGGGCTTACGAGCAGTACTTC. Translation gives CASSLGGQGAYEQYF.

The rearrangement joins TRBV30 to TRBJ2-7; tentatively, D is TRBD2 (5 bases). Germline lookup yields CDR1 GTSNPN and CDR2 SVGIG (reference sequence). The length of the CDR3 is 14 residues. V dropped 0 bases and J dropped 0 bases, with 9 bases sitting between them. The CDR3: CAWSVPAASYEQYF. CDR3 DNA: TGTGCCTGGAGTGTACCAGCGGCCTCCTACGAGCAGTACTTC. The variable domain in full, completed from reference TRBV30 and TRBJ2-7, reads SQTIHQWPATLVQPVGSPLSLECTVEGTSNPNLYWYRQAAGRGLQLLFYSVGIGQISSEVPQNLSASRPQDRQFILSSKKLLLSDSGFYLCAWSVPAASYEQYFGPGTRLTVT.

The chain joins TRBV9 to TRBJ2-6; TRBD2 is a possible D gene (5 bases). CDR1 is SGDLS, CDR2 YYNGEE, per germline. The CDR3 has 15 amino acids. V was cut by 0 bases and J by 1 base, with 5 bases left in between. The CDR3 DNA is TGTGCCAGCAGCGTAGCGGGGTCTGGGGCCAACGTCCTGACTTTC. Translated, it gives CASSVAGSGANVLTF.

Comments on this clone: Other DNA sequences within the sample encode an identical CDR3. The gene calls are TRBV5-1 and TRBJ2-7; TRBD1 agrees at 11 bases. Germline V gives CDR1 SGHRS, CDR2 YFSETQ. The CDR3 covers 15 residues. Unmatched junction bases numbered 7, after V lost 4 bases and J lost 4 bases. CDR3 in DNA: TGCGCCAGCAGCCTAGGGACAGGGGGTAGTTACGAGCAGTACTTC. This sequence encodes CASSLGTGGSYEQYF.

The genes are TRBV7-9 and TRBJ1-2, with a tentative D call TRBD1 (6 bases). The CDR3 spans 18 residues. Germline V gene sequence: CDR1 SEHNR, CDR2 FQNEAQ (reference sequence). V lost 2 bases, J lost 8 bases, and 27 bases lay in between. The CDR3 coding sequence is TGTGCCAGCAGCTTAACGTCCGCCAGGGGTATTGTAGTGGAGGGCTACACCTTC. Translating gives CASSLTSARGIVVEGYTF.

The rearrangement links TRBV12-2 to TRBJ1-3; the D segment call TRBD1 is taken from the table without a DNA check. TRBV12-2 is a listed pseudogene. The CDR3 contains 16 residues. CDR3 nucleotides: TGTGCAAGTCGCTTAGGAGGGGGTGCATCTGGAAACACCATATATTTT. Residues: CASRLGGGASGNTIYF.